These T cell receptor beta chains were read from a single sample in a study of blood T cell repertoires in COVID-19. Sequencing used immunoSEQ multiplex PCR; TCRdb keeps in-frame clones, though not all of them. Here the sample spans about 240,000 clones, more than 75% being singletons. Sample: peripheral blood. The receptors were gathered from a woman aged 70-85 years with active or convalescent COVID-19. The CDR3 runs from the conserved cysteine through the conserved F or W. Fields, in order: CDR3 DNA, CDR3 protein, clone size, D gene, CDR3 length, V gene, J gene. D genes are given only for firm matches. Clone size is not always given. Where it is, it says once, few, many or a class for expanded clones.

CDR3 DNA: TGTGCCAGCAGCCGGGCAGGGACAGGGGCTGACTTC; CDR3 protein: CASSRAGTGADF; clone size: few; D gene: TRBD1; CDR3 length: 12; V gene: TRBV3-1/TRBV3-2; J gene: TRBJ2-7
CDR3 DNA: TGTGCCAGCAGTACGTACGGGACAGGTTACCCGGCGGGGTTC; CDR3 protein: CASSTYGTGYPAGF; clone size: -; D gene: TRBD1; CDR3 length: 14; V gene: TRBV6-2/TRBV6-3; J gene: TRBJ2-7
CDR3 DNA: TGTGCCAGTAGTCCCGGGACAATCCAAGCGGACTATGGCTACACCTTC; CDR3 protein: CASSPGTIQADYGYTF; clone size: -; D gene: -; CDR3 length: 16; V gene: TRBV19; J gene: TRBJ1-2
CDR3 DNA: TGTGCCACCAGTGTCCCAGCGGGGTTTGCGGTCGGCCAAGAGACCCAGTACTTC; CDR3 protein: CATSVPAGFAVGQETQYF; clone size: -; D gene: TRBD2; CDR3 length: 18; V gene: TRBV24-1; J gene: TRBJ2-5
CDR3 DNA: TGTGCCAGCAGCTTGGTGTTGGGGCTGGAGACCCAGTACTTC; CDR3 protein: CASSLVLGLETQYF; clone size: -; D gene: -; CDR3 length: 14; V gene: TRBV5-6; J gene: TRBJ2-5
CDR3 DNA: TGTGCCAGCTCACCTCAGACGGGAGAGACCCAGTACTTC; CDR3 protein: CASSPQTGETQYF; clone size: -; D gene: -; CDR3 length: 13; V gene: TRBV18; J gene: TRBJ2-5
CDR3 DNA: TGCGCCAGCAGTCGACAGGGGAATCGGAATGAGCAGTTCTTC; CDR3 protein: CASSRQGNRNEQFF; clone size: -; D gene: TRBD1; CDR3 length: 14; V gene: TRBV10-1; J gene: TRBJ2-1
CDR3 DNA: TGTGCCAGCAGTGTAAGTCAGGACAGTCATAATTCACCCCTCCACTTT; CDR3 protein: CASSVSQDSHNSPLHF; clone size: -; D gene: -; CDR3 length: 16; V gene: TRBV9; J gene: TRBJ1-6
CDR3 DNA: TGTGCCAGCAGAAATTTGTGTCTAATAGACAGACCGAACACCGGGGAGCTGTTTTTT; CDR3 protein: CASRNLCLIDRPNTGELFF; clone size: -; D gene: -; CDR3 length: 19; V gene: TRBV21-1; J gene: TRBJ2-2
CDR3 DNA: TGTGCCAGCAGCCATGGTCTAGCGGGCAATGAGCAGTTCTTC; CDR3 protein: CASSHGLAGNEQFF; clone size: once; D gene: TRBD2; CDR3 length: 14; V gene: TRBV3-1/TRBV3-2; J gene: TRBJ2-1
CDR3 DNA: TGTGCCACGGCGGGACAGAACGACTATGGCTACACCTTC; CDR3 protein: CATAGQNDYGYTF; clone size: -; D gene: TRBD1; CDR3 length: 13; V gene: TRBV18; J gene: TRBJ1-2
CDR3 DNA: TGTGCCAGCAGTTCTATAATGAACACTGAAGCTTTCTTT; CDR3 protein: CASSSIMNTEAFF; clone size: -; D gene: -; CDR3 length: 13; V gene: TRBV7-2; J gene: TRBJ1-1
CDR3 DNA: TGTGCCAGCAGCTTAAGGGGGGGTGGGTTAGAGGCAGATACGCAGTATTTT; CDR3 protein: CASSLRGGGLEADTQYF; clone size: -; D gene: -; CDR3 length: 17; V gene: TRBV11-2; J gene: TRBJ2-3
CDR3 DNA: TGTGCCAGTAGTATAGGCCAGGGAAATTCACCCCTCCACTTT; CDR3 protein: CASSIGQGNSPLHF; clone size: -; D gene: -; CDR3 length: 14; V gene: TRBV19; J gene: TRBJ1-6
CDR3 DNA: TGTGCCAGCCGGAGGGAGGGAAGGGCTGGGGCCAACGTCCTGACTTTC; CDR3 protein: CASRREGRAGANVLTF; clone size: -; D gene: TRBD2; CDR3 length: 16; V gene: TRBV27; J gene: TRBJ2-6
CDR3 DNA: TGTGCCAGCAGCTTACCTCGGTGGTCAGGGGTAGGATCACCCCTCCACTTT; CDR3 protein: CASSLPRWSGVGSPLHF; clone size: -; D gene: -; CDR3 length: 17; V gene: TRBV7-9; J gene: TRBJ1-6
CDR3 DNA: TGTGCCAGCAGCCCGACAGGGGGAAACACCATATATTTT; CDR3 protein: CASSPTGGNTIYF; clone size: -; D gene: TRBD1; CDR3 length: 13; V gene: TRBV6-5; J gene: TRBJ1-3
CDR3 DNA: TGTGCCAGCAGCCAAGGGACAGCGAGTAATCAGCCCCAGCATTTT; CDR3 protein: CASSQGTASNQPQHF; clone size: many; D gene: TRBD1; CDR3 length: 15; V gene: TRBV11-2; J gene: TRBJ1-5
CDR3 DNA: TGTGCCAGTAGTCCTCGGGGTCGTGGGTTTACTGAAGCTTTCTTT; CDR3 protein: CASSPRGRGFTEAFF; clone size: -; D gene: -; CDR3 length: 15; V gene: TRBV19; J gene: TRBJ1-1
CDR3 DNA: TGTGCCAGCAGACTAGGGGGACGGGTGTACTTC; CDR3 protein: CASRLGGRVYF; clone size: -; D gene: -; CDR3 length: 11; V gene: TRBV6-5; J gene: TRBJ2-4
CDR3 DNA: TGCGCCAGCAGCTTCCGGGACAGGGGAGGGTATGGCTACACCTTC; CDR3 protein: CASSFRDRGGYGYTF; clone size: -; D gene: TRBD1; CDR3 length: 15; V gene: TRBV4-3; J gene: TRBJ1-2
CDR3 DNA: TGTGCCAGTAGTACAGGGTCCTCTCGCTACACCTTC; CDR3 protein: CASSTGSSRYTF; clone size: -; D gene: -; CDR3 length: 12; V gene: TRBV19; J gene: TRBJ1-2
CDR3 DNA: TGTGCCAGCAGCGTTTCAGGGGGGAATGAAAAACTGTTTTTT; CDR3 protein: CASSVSGGNEKLFF; clone size: -; D gene: TRBD1; CDR3 length: 14; V gene: TRBV9; J gene: TRBJ1-4